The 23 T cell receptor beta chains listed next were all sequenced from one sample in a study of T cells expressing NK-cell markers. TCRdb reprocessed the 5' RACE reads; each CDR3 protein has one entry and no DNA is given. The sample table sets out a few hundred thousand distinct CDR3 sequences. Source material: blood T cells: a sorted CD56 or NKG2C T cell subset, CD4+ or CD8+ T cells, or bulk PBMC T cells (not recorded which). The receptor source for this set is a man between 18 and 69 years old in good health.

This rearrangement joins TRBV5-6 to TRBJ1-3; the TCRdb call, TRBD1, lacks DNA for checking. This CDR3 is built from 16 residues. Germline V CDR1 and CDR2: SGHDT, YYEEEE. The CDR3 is CASSPGDRGSGNTIYF.

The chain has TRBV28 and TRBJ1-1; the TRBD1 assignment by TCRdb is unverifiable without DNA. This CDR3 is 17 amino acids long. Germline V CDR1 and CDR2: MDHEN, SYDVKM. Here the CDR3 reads CASRVGLTWATNTEAFF. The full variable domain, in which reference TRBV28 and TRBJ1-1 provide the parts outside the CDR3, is DVKVTQSSRYLVKRTGEKVFLECVQDMDHENMFWYRQDPGLGLRLIYFSYDVKMKEKGDIPEGYSVSREKKERFSLILESASTNQTSMYLCASRVGLTWATNTEAFFGQGTRLTVV.

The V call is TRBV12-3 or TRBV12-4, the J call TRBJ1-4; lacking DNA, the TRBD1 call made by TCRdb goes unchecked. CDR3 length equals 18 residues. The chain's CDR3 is CASRHRGTETPANEKLFF.

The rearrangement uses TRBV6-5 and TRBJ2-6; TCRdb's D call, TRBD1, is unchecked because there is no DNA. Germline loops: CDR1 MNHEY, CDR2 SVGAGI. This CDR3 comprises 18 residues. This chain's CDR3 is CASSYGDTPNSGANVLTF.

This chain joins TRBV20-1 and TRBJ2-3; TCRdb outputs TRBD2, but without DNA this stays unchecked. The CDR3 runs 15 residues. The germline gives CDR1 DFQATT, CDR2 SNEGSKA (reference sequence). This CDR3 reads CSVSRQIPFTDTQYF.

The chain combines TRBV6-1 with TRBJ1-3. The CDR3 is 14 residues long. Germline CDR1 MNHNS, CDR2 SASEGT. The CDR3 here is CASSRDFSGNTIYF.

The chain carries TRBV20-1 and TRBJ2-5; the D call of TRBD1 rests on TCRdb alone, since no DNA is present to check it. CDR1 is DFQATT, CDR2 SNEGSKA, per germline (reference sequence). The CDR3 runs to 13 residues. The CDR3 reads CSLLGGSQETQYF.

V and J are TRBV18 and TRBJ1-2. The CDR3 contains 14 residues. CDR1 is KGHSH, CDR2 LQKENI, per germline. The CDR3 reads CASSLGGDGYGYTF.

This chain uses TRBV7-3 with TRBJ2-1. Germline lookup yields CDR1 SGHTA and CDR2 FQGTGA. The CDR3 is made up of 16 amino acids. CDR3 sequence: CASSREGGVVLNEQFF.

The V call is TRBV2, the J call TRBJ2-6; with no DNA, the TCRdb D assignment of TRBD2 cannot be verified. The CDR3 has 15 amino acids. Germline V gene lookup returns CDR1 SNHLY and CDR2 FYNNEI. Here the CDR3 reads CASSVDFSGANVLTF. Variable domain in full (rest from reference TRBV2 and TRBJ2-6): EPEVTQTPSHQVTQMGQEVILRCVPISNHLYFYWYRQILGQKVEFLVSFYNNEISEKSEIFDDQFSVERPDGSNFTLKIRSTKLEDSAMYFCASSVDFSGANVLTFGAGSRLTVL.

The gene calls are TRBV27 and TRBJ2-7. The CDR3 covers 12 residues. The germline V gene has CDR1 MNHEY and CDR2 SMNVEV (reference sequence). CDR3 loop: CASTELKLEQYF.

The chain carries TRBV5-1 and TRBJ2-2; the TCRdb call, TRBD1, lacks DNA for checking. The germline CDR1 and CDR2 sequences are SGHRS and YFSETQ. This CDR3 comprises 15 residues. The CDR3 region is CASSPYRGVIGELFF.

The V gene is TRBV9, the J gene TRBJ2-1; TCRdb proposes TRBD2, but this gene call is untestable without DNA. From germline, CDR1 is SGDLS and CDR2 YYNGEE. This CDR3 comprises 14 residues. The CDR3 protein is CASSLGLTYNEQFF.

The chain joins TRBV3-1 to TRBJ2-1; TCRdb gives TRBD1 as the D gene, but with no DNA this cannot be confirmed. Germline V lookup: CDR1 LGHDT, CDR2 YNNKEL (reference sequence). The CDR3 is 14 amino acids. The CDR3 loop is CASSPRTIGNEQFF.

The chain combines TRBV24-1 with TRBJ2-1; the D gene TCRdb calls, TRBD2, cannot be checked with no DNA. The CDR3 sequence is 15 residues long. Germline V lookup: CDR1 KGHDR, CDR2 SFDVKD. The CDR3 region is CATASGRSSYNEQFF.

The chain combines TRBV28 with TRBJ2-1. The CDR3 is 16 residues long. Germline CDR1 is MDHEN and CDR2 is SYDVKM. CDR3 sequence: CASSLKLMSRPNEQFF.

CDR3 sequence reads: CASSSPRGSSRGELFF. The genes are TRBV27 and TRBJ2-2; as DNA is missing, the TRBD2 call by TCRdb cannot be tested. The germline gives CDR1 MNHEY, CDR2 SMNVEV (reference sequence). The CDR3 contains 16 residues.

The CDR3 loop is CASSLELAGGPEQYF. The V gene is TRBV7-2, the J gene TRBJ2-7; there is no DNA to check the TCRdb D call of TRBD2. The CDR3 consists of 15 residues. Germline V gene lookup returns CDR1 SGHTA and CDR2 FQGNSA.

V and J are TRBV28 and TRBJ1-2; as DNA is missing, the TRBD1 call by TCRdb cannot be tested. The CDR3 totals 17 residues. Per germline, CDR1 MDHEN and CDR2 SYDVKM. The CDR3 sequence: CASSSLTGTKLGYGYTF.

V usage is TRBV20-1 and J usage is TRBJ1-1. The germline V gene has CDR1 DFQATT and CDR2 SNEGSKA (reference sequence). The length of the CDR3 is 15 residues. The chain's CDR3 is CSARGAGLSYTEAFF.

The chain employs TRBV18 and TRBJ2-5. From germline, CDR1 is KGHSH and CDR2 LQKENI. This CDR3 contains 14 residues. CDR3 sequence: CASSPVEASETQYF.

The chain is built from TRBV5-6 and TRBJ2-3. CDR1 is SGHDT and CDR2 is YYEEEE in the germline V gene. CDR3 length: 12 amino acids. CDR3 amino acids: CASSLTKDTQYF.

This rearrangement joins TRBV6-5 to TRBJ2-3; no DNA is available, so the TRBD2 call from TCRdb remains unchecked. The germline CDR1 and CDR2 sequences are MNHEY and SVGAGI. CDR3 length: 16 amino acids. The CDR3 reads CASSSRLAGGTDTQYF.